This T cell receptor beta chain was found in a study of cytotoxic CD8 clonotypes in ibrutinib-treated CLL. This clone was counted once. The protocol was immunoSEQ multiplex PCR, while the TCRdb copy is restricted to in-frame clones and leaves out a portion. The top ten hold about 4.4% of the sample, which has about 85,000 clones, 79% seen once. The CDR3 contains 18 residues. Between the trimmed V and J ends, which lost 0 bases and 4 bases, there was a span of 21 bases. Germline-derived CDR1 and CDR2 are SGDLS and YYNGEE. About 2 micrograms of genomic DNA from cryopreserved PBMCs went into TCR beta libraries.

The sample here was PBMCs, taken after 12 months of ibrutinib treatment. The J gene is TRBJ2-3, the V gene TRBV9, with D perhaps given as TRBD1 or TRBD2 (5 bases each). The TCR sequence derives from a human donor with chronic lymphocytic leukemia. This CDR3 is CASSVALSEGIVADTQYF. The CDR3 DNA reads TGTGCCAGCAGCGTAGCCCTTAGCGAGGGGATCGTGGCAGATACGCAGTATTTT.